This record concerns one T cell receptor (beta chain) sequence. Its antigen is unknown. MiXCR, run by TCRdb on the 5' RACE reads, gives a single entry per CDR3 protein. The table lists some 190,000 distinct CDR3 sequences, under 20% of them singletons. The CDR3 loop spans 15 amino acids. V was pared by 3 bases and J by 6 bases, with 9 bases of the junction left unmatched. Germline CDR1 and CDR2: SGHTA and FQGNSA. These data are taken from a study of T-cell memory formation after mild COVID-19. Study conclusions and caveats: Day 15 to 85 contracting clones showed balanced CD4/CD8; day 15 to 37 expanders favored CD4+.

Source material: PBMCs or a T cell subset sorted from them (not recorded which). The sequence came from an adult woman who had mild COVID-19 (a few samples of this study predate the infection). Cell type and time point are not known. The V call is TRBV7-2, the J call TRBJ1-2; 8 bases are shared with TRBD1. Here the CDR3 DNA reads TGTGCCAGCAGCTTTACGACAGGGGTTTGGGATGGCTACACCTTC. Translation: CASSFTTGVWDGYTF.